This T cell receptor beta chain was identified during a study of PD-1 blockade in classical Hodgkin lymphoma (dated by TCRdb to 2020 to 2022). General notes on the study: Nivolumab dosing was 3 mg/kg intravenously every 2 weeks, continuing until either disease progression or unacceptable toxicity. The study used TCR beta sequencing and CyTOF to define a peripheral blood immune signature of response to PD-1 blockade in classical Hodgkin lymphoma. Study-level results and caveats: A significant rise by C4D1 was seen in CD4+ but not CD8+ TCR diversity (p=0.0027 vs p=0.16), with the rise being most apparent in complete responders (p=0.02). Lower diversity was observed in patients in whom nivolumab was started less than 1 year after ASCT, and these patients were excluded from later analyses so that confounding by immune reconstitution would be avoided. Only a single clinical trial cohort was studied, and what caused the repertoire differences, possibly disease activity or prior therapy, remained undefined. Newly diagnosed patients were reported to have lower baseline TCR diversity than healthy donors, and relapsed/refractory patients were reported to have lower baseline TCR diversity still. Among trial patients, those achieving complete response had baseline diversity similar to that of newly diagnosed patients, while diversity was significantly lower in partial responders and progressors.

The Qiagen DNeasy kit was used to extract genomic DNA both from unsorted PBMCs and from the negatively selected CD4+ and CD8+ fractions. TCR beta CDR3 regions were subjected to amplification by immunoSEQ multiplex PCR with primers that anneal to V and J segments. A synthetic immune receptor repertoire was used to minimize amplification bias, and any residual bias was removed computationally once sequencing was done. In the source study's methods: Repertoire diversity was quantified as the Shannon entropy index using custom Python scripts. The unsorted, CD4+ and CD8+ repertoires were each analyzed separately, with the exception of combined analyses, where CD4+ and CD8+ sequences were merged in silico. A clone was considered expanded if an increase in frequency of at least 2-fold after treatment relative to C1D1 was found, and a pseudocount of 0.5 was applied to clones undetected at baseline. Singleton clones were defined as clones with 0 or 1 copy at C1D1, and non-singleton clones were defined as clones with 2 or more copies. By matching protein sequences in sorted samples from the same patient, clones expanded in unsorted samples were annotated as CD4+, CD8+ or unknown. Wilcoxon tests were applied to paired samples to test diversity changes from C1D1 to C4D1. In TCRdb, the immuneACCESS table is reduced to in-frame sequences with V and J assigned. These tables do not hold every clone; where another copy was compared, an unresolved V gene accounts for under half, and the others remain unexplained. The V and J calls and clone size are taken from that table; D and trimming were inferred from the DNA. In this sample the table shows about 17,000 clones, over 70% of which occur a single time. The top ten clonotypes cover 1.5% to 2% of the sample.

The intended sense of this specimen's time point label: cycle 4 day 1 (C4D1), after around six weeks of nivolumab. Every trial patient had relapsed following autologous stem cell transplantation, and prior brentuximab vedotin exposure was what differed among cohorts A, B and C. CD4+ T cells were purified from thawed PBMCs by magnetic negative selection with a Miltenyi CD4+ T cell isolation kit. A total of 50 to 70 patients with relapsed/refractory classical Hodgkin lymphoma made up the trial cohort, and each patient's best overall response was complete response, partial response or progressive disease. In the multi-cohort phase II CheckMate 205 trial, trial patients received single-agent nivolumab. An independent review committee assessed best overall response using the 2007 International Working Group response criteria. Trial PBMCs were collected immediately before nivolumab initiation (C1D1) and during therapy at cycle 2 day 1 and cycle 4 day 1. Peripheral blood was collected in 8 mL Vacutainer Cell Preparation Tubes, from which PBMCs were isolated by centrifugation and then cryopreserved. Purified CD4+ and CD8+ fractions were prepared only for cases where an additional PBMC sample was available. Magnetically labelled cells were removed on LS columns in a quadroMACS separator, and the flow-through was retained as the purified fraction.

A remark on this clone: This clone's antigen is unknown. There are no base qualities to consult, and no much larger clone falls within one base.

Looking up the germline V gene yields CDR1 KGHSH and CDR2 LQKENI. The CDR3, cysteine through phenylalanine, is 13 amino acids long. Here the CDR3 DNA is all that survives: 39 bases in frame from base 1. The junction shows trimming of 4 bases on V and 1 base on J, plus 7 bases between the germline ends. This TCR was recovered from a human donor with classical Hodgkin lymphoma. This material consisted of CD4+ T cells from blood, taken before the fourth cycle of nivolumab. The chain is encoded by TRBV18 joined to TRBJ1-1; the D gene cannot be named for sure. The CDR3 region has the sequence CASSLLPNTEAFF. In nucleotide form, the sequence is TGTGCCAGCTCACTTCTGCCGAACACTGAAGCTTTCTTT.